This T cell receptor beta chain came from a study of blood T cell repertoires in COVID-19. As handled by the study authors: From reference gene primer amplification, estimates of nucleated cell counts were derived. Sequenced by immunoSEQ multiplex PCR; TCRdb stores in-frame clones only, minus some. The V and J calls and clone size come from that table; D and trimming were worked out from the DNA. The sample records more than 95,000 clones, about 90% being singletons. Trimming stripped 0 bases from V and 5 bases from J, with 13 bases between. The CDR3 length is 15 residues. Per the germline V gene, CDR1 is MNHEY and CDR2 is SMNVEV (reference sequence).

This chain connects TRBV27 to TRBJ1-2, with a possible D match to TRBD1 (5 bases). Sequencing was performed on peripheral blood. The source is a human donor in a cohort sampled during active COVID-19. CDR3 nucleotides: TGTGCCAGCAGTTTATCTCCAGGGCCAATTTATGGCTACACCTTC. This translates into CASSLSPGPIYGYTF.